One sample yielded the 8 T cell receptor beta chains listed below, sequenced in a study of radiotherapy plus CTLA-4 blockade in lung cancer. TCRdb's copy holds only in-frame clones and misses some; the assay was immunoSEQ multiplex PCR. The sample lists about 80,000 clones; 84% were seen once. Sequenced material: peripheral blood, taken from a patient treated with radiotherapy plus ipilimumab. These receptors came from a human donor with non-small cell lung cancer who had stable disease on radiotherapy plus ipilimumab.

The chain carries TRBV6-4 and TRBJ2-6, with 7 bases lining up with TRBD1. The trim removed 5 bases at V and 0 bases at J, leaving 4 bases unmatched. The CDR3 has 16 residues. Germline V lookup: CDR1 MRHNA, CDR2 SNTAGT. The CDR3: CASSQGQHSGANVLTF. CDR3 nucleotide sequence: TGTGCCAGCAGTCAGGGACAGCACTCTGGGGCCAACGTCCTGACTTTC.

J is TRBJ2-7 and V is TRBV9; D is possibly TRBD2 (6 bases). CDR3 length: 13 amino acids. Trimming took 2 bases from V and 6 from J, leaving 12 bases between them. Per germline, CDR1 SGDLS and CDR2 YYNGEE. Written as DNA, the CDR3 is TGTGCCAGCAGCGTGTATGAGGAGGGCGAGCAGTACTTC. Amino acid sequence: CASSVYEEGEQYF.

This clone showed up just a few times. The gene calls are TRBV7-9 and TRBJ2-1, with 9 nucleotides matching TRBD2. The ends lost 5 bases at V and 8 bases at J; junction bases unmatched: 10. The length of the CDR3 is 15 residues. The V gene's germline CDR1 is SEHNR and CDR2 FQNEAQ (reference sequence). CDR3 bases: TGTGCCAGCAGCCCAAGAACTAGCGGGTTCGATGAGCAGTTCTTC. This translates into CASSPRTSGFDEQFF.

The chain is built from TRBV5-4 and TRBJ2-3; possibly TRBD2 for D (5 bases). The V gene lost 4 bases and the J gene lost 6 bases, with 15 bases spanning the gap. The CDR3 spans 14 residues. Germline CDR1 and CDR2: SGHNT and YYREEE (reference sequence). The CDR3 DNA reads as TGTGCCAGCAGCCCCCCGGGATCCTGGGATACGCAGTATTTT. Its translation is CASSPPGSWDTQYF.

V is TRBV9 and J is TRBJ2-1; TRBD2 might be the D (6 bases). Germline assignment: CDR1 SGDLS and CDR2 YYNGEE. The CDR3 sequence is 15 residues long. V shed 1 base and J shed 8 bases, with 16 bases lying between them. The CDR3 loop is CASSVRLGRSDEQFF. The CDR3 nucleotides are TGTGCCAGCAGCGTAAGGCTAGGGAGGAGCGATGAGCAGTTCTTC.

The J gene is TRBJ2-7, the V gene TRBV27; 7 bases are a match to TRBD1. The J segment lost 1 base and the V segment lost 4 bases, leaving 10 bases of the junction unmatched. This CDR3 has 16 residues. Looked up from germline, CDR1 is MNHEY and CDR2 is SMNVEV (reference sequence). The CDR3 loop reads CASSSLTGAGSYEQYF. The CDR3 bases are TGTGCCAGCAGTTCCCTCACAGGGGCAGGGTCCTACGAGCAGTACTTC.

The CDR3 DNA reads TGTGCCAGCAGTGAGTACAGGGGTGACACCGGGGAGCTGTTTTTT. Protein: CASSEYRGDTGELFF. V and J are TRBV2 and TRBJ2-2, with TRBD1 identical over 7 bases. Trimming at V came to 3 bases and at J to 3 bases, leaving 4 bases not matched to a gene. The length of the CDR3 is 15 residues. Germline lookup yields CDR1 SNHLY and CDR2 FYNNEI. The whole variable domain, remainder taken from reference TRBV2 and TRBJ2-2, is EPEVTQTPSHQVTQMGQEVILRCVPISNHLYFYWYRQILGQKVEFLVSFYNNEISEKSEIFDDQFSVERPDGSNFTLKIRSTKLEDSAMYFCASSEYRGDTGELFFGEGSRLTVL.

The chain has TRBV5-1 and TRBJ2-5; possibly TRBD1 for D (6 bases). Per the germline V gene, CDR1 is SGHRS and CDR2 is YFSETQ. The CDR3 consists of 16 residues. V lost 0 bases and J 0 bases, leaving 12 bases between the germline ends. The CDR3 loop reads CASSLVGRGHQETQYF. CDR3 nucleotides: TGCGCCAGCAGCTTGGTCGGCAGGGGACACCAAGAGACCCAGTACTTC.